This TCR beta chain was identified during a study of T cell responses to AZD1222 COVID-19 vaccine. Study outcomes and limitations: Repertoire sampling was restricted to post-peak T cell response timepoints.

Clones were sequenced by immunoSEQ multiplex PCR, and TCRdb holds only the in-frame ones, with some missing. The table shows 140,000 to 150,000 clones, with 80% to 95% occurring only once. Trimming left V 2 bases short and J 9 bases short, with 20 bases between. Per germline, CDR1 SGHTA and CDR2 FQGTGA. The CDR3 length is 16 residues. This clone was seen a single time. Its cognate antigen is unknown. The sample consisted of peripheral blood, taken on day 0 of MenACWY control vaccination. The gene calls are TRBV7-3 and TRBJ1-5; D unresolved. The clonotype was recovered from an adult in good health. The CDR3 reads CASSLRRKAVPRPQHF. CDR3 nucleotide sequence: TGTGCCAGCAGCTTACGTAGGAAGGCCGTCCCTCGGCCCCAGCATTTT.